The 2 T cell receptor beta chains presented below share a single source sample, sequenced in a study of blood T cell repertoires in COVID-19. This table comes from immunoSEQ multiplex PCR, and its TCRdb copy is limited to in-frame clones, with some not included. The table shows roughly 160,000 clones, with more than 75% occurring only once. The sample taken for sequencing was PBMCs or T cells enriched from blood (not recorded which). These receptors all come from a woman aged 45 to 65 who had recovered from COVID-19.

The gene calls are TRBV3-1 (or the pseudogene TRBV3-2) and TRBJ2-1; 15 positions agree with TRBD2. The CDR3 is 18 amino acids. V shed 6 bases, J shed 7 bases, and the junction held 13 bases outside the gene matches. CDR1 is LGHDT, CDR2 YNNKEL, per germline (reference sequence). CDR3 loop: CASSYSGLAGGPGNEQFF. The CDR3 DNA reads as TGTGCCAGCAGTTATAGCGGACTAGCGGGAGGGCCGGGGAATGAGCAGTTCTTC.

The V and J genes are TRBV28 and TRBJ1-1; D gene ambiguous. Deletions cut 0 bases from V and 7 bases from J, with 6 bases between. The CDR3 loop spans 12 amino acids. Germline V gene lookup returns CDR1 MDHEN and CDR2 SYDVKM. CDR3 nucleotide sequence: TGTGCCAGCAGTTTATGGACTTATGAAGCTTTCTTT. It is translated as CASSLWTYEAFF.